The present T cell receptor (beta chain) was sequenced within a study of T-cell memory formation after mild COVID-19. Losses at the gene ends were 4 bases for V and 4 bases for J; bases not matched to a gene: 1. The CDR3 consists of 14 residues. Germline V gives CDR1 MNHNY, CDR2 SVGAGI (reference sequence). Comment on this clonotype: Antigen: not known.

TCRdb re-called the 5' RACE reads with MiXCR, one entry per CDR3 protein. This table has about 81,000 distinct CDR3 sequences, roughly 25% appearing once. Overall study findings and caveats: Certain responding clones were present in pre-infection memory, suggesting participation of cross-reactive memory.

The chain recombines TRBV6-6 with TRBJ1-5; the match to TRBD1 covers 10 bases. The TCR sequence derives from a man between 18 and 35 years old who had mild COVID-19 (a few samples of this study predate the infection). Cell type and time point are not known. The sequenced material came from PBMCs or a T cell subset sorted from them (not recorded which). The CDR3: CASSSGQGNQPQHF. The CDR3 DNA is TGTGCCAGCAGTTCGGGACAGGGGAATCAGCCCCAGCATTTT.